This note documents a single T cell receptor (beta chain) sequence. This sample was taken from a study of shared T cell receptors in the human thymus. Profiled with immunoSEQ multiplex PCR; TCRdb holds only in-frame clones, not every one. Altogether hundreds of thousands of clones are present, 80% to 90% being singletons, with the ten largest covering over 0.008%. Germline assignment: CDR1 SGHRS and CDR2 YFSETQ. CDR3 length: 11 residues. The V end lost 4 bases, the J end lost 2 bases, and 4 bases lay between the germline ends. This same sample was also part of a study on human thymus T cells. That report notes: Thymic and blood repertoires showed apparently biased V and J gene usage.

This chain joins TRBV5-1 and TRBJ2-7; unclear D gene. This TCR was sampled from a boy less than two years old with a congenital heart defect. The material sequenced was thymocytes. This chain's CDR3 is CASSTAYEQYF. CDR3 coding DNA: TGCGCCAGCAGCACAGCCTACGAGCAGTACTTC.